Shown below are 31 T cell receptor beta chains from a single sample sequenced in a study of blood T cell repertoires in COVID-19. Repertoires were generated with immunoSEQ multiplex PCR, while TCRdb's copy carries only in-frame clones and drops some. The repertoire holds 180,000 or so clones, with about 85% as singletons. Source material: peripheral blood. All receptors come from an elderly woman with acute or convalescent COVID-19.

The V call is TRBV19, the J call TRBJ2-6; D is ambiguous. Trimming cost V 6 bases and J 0 bases, with 9 bases left between them. The germline CDR1 and CDR2 sequences are LNHDA and SQIVND (reference sequence). The CDR3 runs 15 residues. For the CDR3, the DNA is TGTGCCAGTAGCCAAAGACTCTCTGGGGCCAACGTCCTGACTTTC. Encoded protein: CASSQRLSGANVLTF. The full variable domain, completed using reference TRBV19 and TRBJ2-6, is DGGITQSPKYLFRKEGQNVTLSCEQNLNHDAMYWYRQDPGQGLRLIYYSQIVNDFQKGDIAEGYSVSREKKESFPLTVTSAQKNPTAFYLCASSQRLSGANVLTFGAGSRLTVL.

In DNA, the CDR3 is TGTGCCAGCAGCCTCACTAGCGCCATCTCCTACGAGCAGTACTTC. Translation gives CASSLTSAISYEQYF. The chain recombines TRBV5-4 with TRBJ2-7; 7 bases map to TRBD2. Germline CDR1 reads SGHNT; CDR2 reads YYREEE (reference sequence). Trimming removed 4 bases from V and 0 bases from J; junction bases left unmatched: 7. The CDR3 runs to 15 residues.

As for this clone: Its ends do not fully match the called genes, so a read error is possible. This chain connects TRBV13 to TRBJ1-6; TRBD1 matches at 10 bases. Germline V gene lookup returns CDR1 PRHDT and CDR2 FYEKMQ (reference sequence). The CDR3 extends over 16 amino acids. CDR3 bases: TGTGCCAGCAGCGTAGGCGGGACAGGGGTTAATTCACCCCTCCACTTT. It encodes CASSVGGTGVNSPLHF. Complete variable domain (other parts from reference TRBV13 and TRBJ1-6): AAGVIQSPRHLIKEKRETATLKCYPIPRHDTVYWYQQGPGQDPQFLISFYEKMQSDKGSIPDRFSAQQFSDYHSELNMSSLELGDSALYFCASSVGGTGVNSPLHFGNGTRLTVT.

This sequence joins TRBV11-2 and TRBJ2-1, with 9 bases matching TRBD2. After removal of 6 bases from V and 6 bases from J, the junction contained 3 bases not matched to a gene. Germline V gene sequence: CDR1 SGHAT, CDR2 FQNNGV. The CDR3 spans 13 residues. The CDR3 reads CASSLTSGNEQFF. The DNA of the CDR3 is TGTGCCAGCAGTCTGACTAGCGGCAATGAGCAGTTCTTC.

The chain is built from TRBV5-4 and TRBJ2-3; TRBD1 might be the D (6 bases). Germline V gives CDR1 SGHNT, CDR2 YYREEE (reference sequence). Deletions cut 3 bases from V and 4 bases from J, with 9 bases between. The CDR3 consists of 13 residues. The CDR3 nucleotides read TGTGCCAGCAGCTCAAAGGGGGCAGATACGCAGTATTTT. This translates into CASSSKGADTQYF.

This chain links TRBV5-4 with TRBJ2-7, with D unclear. Trimming cost V 0 bases and J 0 bases, with 10 bases left between them. This CDR3 has 15 residues. Germline CDR1 is SGHNT and CDR2 is YYREEE (reference sequence). The CDR3 sequence: CASSLVGNPSYEQYF. The CDR3 nucleotides read TGTGCCAGCAGCTTGGTTGGCAACCCCTCCTACGAGCAGTACTTC. Together with reference TRBV5-4 and TRBJ2-7, the CDR3 gives the full variable domain: ETGVTQSPTHLIKTRGQQVTLRCSSQSGHNTVSWYQQALGQGPQFIFQYYREEENGRGNFPPRFSGLQFPNYSSELNVNALELDDSALYLCASSLVGNPSYEQYFGPGTRLTVT.

The rearrangement joins TRBV7-8 to TRBJ2-6, with D perhaps matching TRBD2 (7 bases). This CDR3 is built from 18 residues. Germline CDR1 and CDR2: SGHVS and FQNEAQ. The ends were cut back, 5 bases at V and 3 bases at J, with 20 bases in the middle. CDR3 amino acids: CASSARGAFGGGANVLTF. The DNA for the CDR3 is TGTGCCAGCAGCGCCCGGGGGGCCTTTGGGGGTGGGGCCAACGTCCTGACTTTC.

This rearrangement joins TRBV25-1 to TRBJ1-5, with D possibly being TRBD1 (6 bases). The CDR3 extends over 15 amino acids. The germline V gene encodes CDR1 MGHDK and CDR2 SYGVNS. V was cut by 2 bases and J by 1 base, with 9 bases left in between. CDR3 residues: CASSEKQGSNQPQHF. CDR3 nucleotides: TGTGCCAGCAGTGAAAAACAGGGAAGCAATCAGCCCCAGCATTTT. Based on the CDR3 plus reference TRBV25-1 and TRBJ1-5, the full variable domain is EADIYQTPRYLVIGTGKKITLECSQTMGHDKMYWYQQDPGMELHLIHYSYGVNSTEKGDLSSESTVSRIRTEHFPLTLESARPSHTSQYLCASSEKQGSNQPQHFGDGTRLSIL.

This chain uses TRBV5-6 with TRBJ2-6, with no clear D. This CDR3 contains 16 residues. CDR1 SGHDT and CDR2 YYEEEE come from the germline V gene. V gave up 0 bases and J gave up 0 bases, with 7 bases separating them. The CDR3 nucleotides are TGTGCCAGCAGCTTGGTACGGTACTCTGGGGCCAACGTCCTGACTTTC. Amino acid sequence: CASSLVRYSGANVLTF.

The rearrangement joins TRBV6-1 to TRBJ1-4, with a tentative D call TRBD1 (5 bases). CDR3 length: 15 amino acids. The V and J ends lost 7 bases and 8 bases respectively, with 20 bases between them. Germline CDR1 reads MNHNS; CDR2 reads SASEGT. In DNA, the CDR3 is TGTGCCAGCACGAGTAACGGGGCGCGGGAGGAAAAACTGTTTTTT. It codes for CASTSNGAREEKLFF.

As DNA, the CDR3 is TGTGCCAGCAGTGAAGCGGGAGCGGGCGCAGATACGCAGTATTTT. As protein: CASSEAGAGADTQYF. J is TRBJ2-3 and V is TRBV6-1, with TRBD2 as a possible D gene (6 bases). Between the trimmed V and J ends, which lost 0 bases and 4 bases, there was a span of 11 bases. Germline-derived CDR1 and CDR2 are MNHNS and SASEGT. The CDR3 is 15 amino acids.

This clone was seen more than once but under ten times. The J gene is TRBJ2-4, the V gene TRBV2, with a possible D match to TRBD1 (5 bases). The CDR3 spans 12 residues. In germline, CDR1 is SNHLY, CDR2 FYNNEI. Trimming pared 6 bases from V and 7 bases from J, leaving 10 bases between. DNA of the CDR3: TGTGCCAGCAGGGGGCCAGACAACATTCAGTACTTC. Translating gives CASRGPDNIQYF.

This rearrangement joins TRBV27 to TRBJ1-1; 7 bases line up with TRBD1. The germline V gene encodes CDR1 MNHEY and CDR2 SMNVEV (reference sequence). The CDR3 has 15 amino acids. Losses at the gene ends were 6 bases for V and 1 base for J; bases not matched to a gene: 8. CDR3 nucleotide sequence: TGTGCCAGCAGGCTGGGGACAGCTTGGAACACTGAAGCTTTCTTT. It translates to CASRLGTAWNTEAFF.

This clone was detected only once. V is TRBV5-1 and J is TRBJ2-3; 8 bases align to TRBD2. The V and J ends lost 4 bases and 0 bases, in that order; junction bases with no gene match: 4. There are 15 residues in the CDR3. Germline-derived CDR1 and CDR2 are SGHRS and YFSETQ. Here the CDR3 reads CASSNSGTSTDTQYF. The CDR3 coding sequence is TGCGCCAGCAGCAATAGCGGGACGAGCACAGATACGCAGTATTTT.

The rearrangement joins TRBV18 to TRBJ2-1, with D possibly being TRBD1 (6 bases). Trimming took off 3 bases at V and 8 bases at J, with 20 bases between the two ends. The CDR3 is made up of 16 amino acids. CDR1 is KGHSH, CDR2 LQKENI, per germline. DNA of the CDR3: TGTGCCAGCTCACCCAGACCTCTAGGGGGAGTTGATGAGCAGTTCTTC. Amino acids: CASSPRPLGGVDEQFF.

This clone was observed once. This chain uses TRBV28 with TRBJ2-3; D may be TRBD1 (5 bases). The CDR3 runs to 13 residues. Germline V gene data show CDR1 as MDHEN and CDR2 as SYDVKM. V was pared by 10 bases and J by 4 bases, with 15 bases between. CDR3 DNA sequence: TGTGCCACCTGCCCCCAGGGTTCAGATACGCAGTATTTT. Residues: CATCPQGSDTQYF.

V and J are TRBV4-3 and TRBJ2-5, with D perhaps matching TRBD2 (6 bases). The V end lost 1 base, the J end lost 4 bases, and 13 bases lay between the germline ends. Germline V gene sequence: CDR1 LGHNA, CDR2 YSLEER. This CDR3 has 15 amino acids. This CDR3 is CASSQGGIVGETQYF. Written as DNA, the CDR3 is TGCGCCAGCAGCCAAGGCGGGATCGTAGGAGAGACCCAGTACTTC.

This chain connects TRBV7-2 to TRBJ2-1, with 8 nucleotides matching TRBD1. Germline trimming cut 4 bases from V and 7 bases from J; bases unmatched to any gene: 6. The length of the CDR3 is 14 residues. CDR1 is SGHTA and CDR2 is FQGNSA in the germline V gene. CDR3 sequence (DNA): TGTGCCAGCAGCTCCCAGACAGGGGTGAATGAGCAGTTCTTC. Residues: CASSSQTGVNEQFF.

The genes are TRBV7-8 and TRBJ1-2; D unresolved. This CDR3 region has 15 residues. V was cut by 1 base and J by 4 bases, with 13 bases left in between. CDR1 is SGHVS, CDR2 FQNEAQ, per germline. The CDR3 DNA follows: TGTGCCAGCAGCTTAGGAATTAGGCGGGGCTATGGCTACACCTTC. It is translated as CASSLGIRRGYGYTF.

The chain is built from TRBV3-1 (or the pseudogene TRBV3-2) and TRBJ2-5, with TRBD2 as a possible D gene (6 bases). Germline CDR1 LGHDT, CDR2 YNNKEL (reference sequence). V lost 1 base to trimming and J lost 11 bases, with 8 bases between them. This CDR3 region has 11 residues. The CDR3 region is CASSQGGVQYF. CDR3 in DNA: TGTGCCAGCAGCCAAGGGGGGGTACAGTACTTC.

The DNA of the CDR3 is TGCGCCAGCAGCCACAAGACCAGGAGCAATCAGCCCCAGCATTTT. This sequence encodes CASSHKTRSNQPQHF. V and J are TRBV23-1 and TRBJ1-5; D unclear. TRBV23-1 is given ORF status, its function remaining uncertain. CDR3 length: 15 residues. V lost 6 bases to trimming and J lost 1 base, with 13 bases between them.

The gene calls are TRBV4-3 and TRBJ1-6, with D possibly TRBD1 on 6 matching bases. CDR1 and CDR2 from the germline V gene are LGHNA and YSLEER. V was clipped by 0 bases and J by 7 bases, with 19 bases between them. The CDR3 extends over 18 amino acids. CDR3: CASSQDQAFGQLNSPLHF. In DNA form, the CDR3 reads TGCGCCAGCAGCCAAGATCAGGCGTTTGGACAGTTGAATTCACCCCTCCACTTT.

Only one count was recorded for this clone. V gene TRBV23-1 combines with J gene TRBJ1-6; D is perhaps TRBD1 (6 bases). TRBV23-1 is classed as an ORF, of uncertain function. Deletions cut 7 bases from V and 8 bases from J, with 18 bases between. CDR3 length equals 15 residues. The CDR3 loop reads CASNFIQGGDSPLHF. The CDR3 region has the DNA TGCGCCAGCAATTTCATACAGGGCGGTGATTCACCCCTCCACTTT.

The chain couples TRBV5-6 to TRBJ2-7; unclear D gene. CDR1 is SGHDT and CDR2 is YYEEEE in the germline V gene. There are 11 residues in the CDR3. V was shortened by 4 bases and J by 6 bases, with 8 bases between the two germline ends. The CDR3 region is CASSITSEQYF. The CDR3 coding sequence is TGTGCCAGCAGCATTACGAGCGAGCAGTACTTC.

The gene calls are TRBV29-1 and TRBJ2-3; 8 nucleotides agree with TRBD1. The CDR3 is 14 residues long. V lost 7 bases, J lost 6 bases, and 12 bases stayed unmatched. Germline V gives CDR1 SQVTM, CDR2 ANQGSEA. The CDR3 DNA sequence: TGCAGCGCCCGAAAGGACAGGGCAGGGGATACGCAGTATTTT. Translated, it gives CSARKDRAGDTQYF.

This chain uses TRBV21-1 with TRBJ2-3; the table assigns TRBD2, which was not confirmed against the DNA. TRBV21-1 is a recognized pseudogene. The CDR3 has 17 residues. CDR3 residues: CASSKVGGGRAPDTQYF. In DNA, the CDR3 is TGTGCCAGCAGCAAAGTCGGTGGCGGGAGGGCCCCAGATACGCAGTATTTT.

This clone was picked up one time. V usage is TRBV25-1 and J usage is TRBJ1-1, with TRBD1 as a possible D gene (5 bases). CDR3 length: 14 residues. Trimming cost V 0 bases and J 1 base, with 6 bases left between them. Germline CDR1 reads MGHDK; CDR2 reads SYGVNS. CDR3 nucleotide sequence: TGTGCCAGCAGTGAATATAGGGGGAACACTGAAGCTTTCTTT. It is translated as CASSEYRGNTEAFF. The complete variable domain, with remaining parts taken from reference TRBV25-1 and TRBJ1-1, reads EADIYQTPRYLVIGTGKKITLECSQTMGHDKMYWYQQDPGMELHLIHYSYGVNSTEKGDLSSESTVSRIRTEHFPLTLESARPSHTSQYLCASSEYRGNTEAFFGQGTRLTVV.

The chain uses TRBV19 and TRBJ2-2, with TRBD1 matching over 9 bases. CDR1 and CDR2 from the germline V gene are LNHDA and SQIVND (reference sequence). The CDR3 has 16 residues. Germline trimming cut 2 bases from V and 4 bases from J; bases unmatched to any gene: 5. The CDR3 region has the DNA TGTGCCAGTAGTATATGGGACAGGGCTAGCACCGGGGAGCTGTTTTTT. The encoded protein is CASSIWDRASTGELFF.

The CDR3 DNA is TGTGCCATCAGTGAGTTTCGCGAGCAGTACTTC. Translating it yields CAISEFREQYF. The chain has TRBV10-3 and TRBJ2-7, with unresolved D. The CDR3 spans 11 residues. The V gene's germline CDR1 is ENHRY and CDR2 SYGVKD. Trimming stripped 1 base from V and 6 bases from J, with 4 bases between.

There are a few counts of this clone. The chain combines TRBV5-1 with TRBJ1-1, with a weak D call TRBD1 (6 bases). Trimming took 5 bases from V and 4 from J, leaving 15 bases between them. The CDR3 length is 14 residues. Germline CDR1 SGHRS, CDR2 YFSETQ. The CDR3 region is CASRPGTWGTEAFF. CDR3 DNA sequence: TGCGCCAGCAGACCCGGGACATGGGGCACTGAAGCTTTCTTT.

The genes are TRBV6-2 or TRBV6-3 and TRBJ2-7; 9 nucleotides align to TRBD2. CDR1 and CDR2 from the germline V gene are MNHEY and SVGEGT. V shed 5 bases and J 3 bases; nucleotides not matched to a gene: 11. The CDR3 runs to 16 residues. CDR3 loop: CASSVAGEVVSYEQYF. The DNA of the CDR3 is TGTGCCAGCAGTGTAGCGGGAGAGGTAGTAAGCTACGAGCAGTACTTC.